Listed below are T cell receptor beta chains from one sample, sequenced in a study of blood T cell repertoires in COVID-19. Some clones are missing from TCRdb's copy, which holds only in-frame ones; the method was immunoSEQ multiplex PCR. The sample has 200,000 to 250,000 clones; less than 90% are singletons. Sequenced input: PBMCs or T cells enriched from blood (not recorded which). The receptors were sampled from a woman between 50 and 59 years old in a cohort exposed to, infected with or recovered from COVID-19 (not recorded which). The CDR3 runs from the conserved cysteine through the conserved F or W. The order of the fields is J gene, D gene, clone size, V gene, CDR3 protein, CDR3 DNA. The D gene is left open where the match is weak. Rows give clone size only sometimes, using once, few, many, or a class for an expanded clone.

J: TRBJ2-3
D: NA
size: NA
V: TRBV7-3
CDR3: CASSLTPSTDTQYF
DNA: TGTGCCAGCAGCTTAACCCCTAGCACAGATACGCAGTATTTT

J: TRBJ2-2
D: TRBD2
size: once
V: TRBV29-1
CDR3: CSVGGTGTSGAMNTGELFF
DNA: TGCAGCGTTGGGGGCACCGGGACTAGCGGGGCGATGAACACCGGGGAGCTGTTTTTT

J: TRBJ2-7
D: TRBD2
size: NA
V: TRBV5-4
CDR3: CASSPGLAGGQTFSYEQYF
DNA: TGTGCCAGCAGCCCGGGACTAGCGGGGGGACAAACCTTCTCCTACGAGCAGTACTTC

J: TRBJ1-2
D: TRBD1
size: NA
V: TRBV6-5
CDR3: CASSYGQGAYGYTF
DNA: TGTGCCAGCAGTTACGGGCAGGGGGCGTATGGCTACACCTTC

J: TRBJ1-2
D: TRBD1
size: NA
V: TRBV7-2
CDR3: CASSLAGGTGGAYTF
DNA: TGTGCCAGCAGCTTAGCCGGCGGGACAGGGGGTGCCTACACCTTC

J: TRBJ1-1
D: NA
size: NA
V: TRBV7-2
CDR3: CASSLGGIMNTEAFF
DNA: TGTGCCAGCAGCTTAGGAGGGATCATGAACACTGAAGCTTTCTTT

J: TRBJ2-5
D: NA
size: few
V: TRBV19
CDR3: CASSTGTLQVETQYF
DNA: TGTGCCAGTAGTACCGGGACACTACAGGTGGAGACCCAGTACTTC

J: TRBJ1-5
D: TRBD1
size: NA
V: TRBV28
CDR3: CASSSYITGGNQPQHF
DNA: TGTGCCAGCAGTTCCTATATTACAGGGGGCAATCAGCCCCAGCATTTT

J: TRBJ1-4
D: TRBD1
size: NA
V: TRBV6-6
CDR3: CASSPQPFGTGTEKLFF
DNA: TGTGCCAGCAGTCCCCAACCCTTCGGGACAGGGACTGAAAAACTGTTTTTT

J: TRBJ2-2
D: TRBD1
size: once
V: TRBV6-5
CDR3: CASRRTDRVTGELFF
DNA: TGTGCCAGCAGGCGAACCGACAGGGTAACCGGGGAGCTGTTTTTT

J: TRBJ1-1
D: TRBD1
size: NA
V: TRBV5-1
CDR3: CASSALGQGKTEAFF
DNA: TGCGCCAGCAGCGCCCTAGGACAGGGGAAGACTGAAGCTTTCTTT

J: TRBJ2-6
D: NA
size: NA
V: TRBV21-1
CDR3: CASSKALWAEGSGANVLTF
DNA: NA

J: TRBJ1-2
D: TRBD1
size: NA
V: TRBV7-3
CDR3: CASSAYPGQNYGYTF
DNA: TGTGCCAGCAGCGCGTATCCGGGACAGAACTATGGCTACACCTTC

J: TRBJ2-2
D: NA
size: once
V: TRBV7-2
CDR3: CASSSGQSYGELFF
DNA: TGTGCCAGCAGCTCTGGACAAAGTTACGGGGAGCTGTTTTTT

J: TRBJ1-1
D: NA
size: NA
V: TRBV7-9
CDR3: CASSLGGPNTEAFF
DNA: TGTGCCAGCAGCTTAGGGGGCCCCAACACTGAAGCTTTCTTT

J: TRBJ2-7
D: TRBD1
size: NA
V: TRBV28
CDR3: CASRDGQGYEQYF
DNA: TGTGCCAGCAGGGATGGACAGGGGTACGAGCAGTACTTC

J: TRBJ2-7
D: TRBD2
size: NA
V: TRBV10-3
CDR3: CAISVASGTSGSYEQYF
DNA: TGTGCCATCAGTGTTGCGTCGGGGACTAGCGGCTCCTACGAGCAGTACTTC

J: TRBJ2-5
D: NA
size: NA
V: TRBV10-2
CDR3: CASSATRRETQYF
DNA: TGCGCCAGCAGTGCTACCCGGAGAGAGACCCAGTACTTC

J: TRBJ1-4
D: NA
size: NA
V: TRBV7-9
CDR3: CASRSDRSIDEKLFF
DNA: TGTGCCAGCAGGTCCGACAGGTCAATAGATGAAAAACTGTTTTTT

J: TRBJ1-1
D: TRBD1
size: NA
V: TRBV20-1
CDR3: CSARTGGAFF
DNA: TGCAGTGCTAGGACAGGGGGAGCTTTCTTT

J: TRBJ1-4
D: TRBD1
size: few
V: TRBV5-1
CDR3: CASSQGQGAPFNEKLFF
DNA: TGCGCCAGCAGCCAAGGACAGGGGGCCCCCTTTAATGAAAAACTGTTTTTT

J: TRBJ2-3
D: TRBD2
size: NA
V: TRBV24-1
CDR3: CATSDPAGGDTDTQYF
DNA: TGTGCCACCAGTGATCCCGCGGGGGGGGACACAGATACGCAGTATTTT

J: TRBJ2-7
D: NA
size: NA
V: TRBV19
CDR3: CASSIPGSEQYF
DNA: TGTGCCAGTAGTATACCAGGGTCCGAGCAGTACTTC

J: TRBJ1-1
D: NA
size: NA
V: TRBV7-2
CDR3: CASSFNNIGGNTEAFF
DNA: TGTGCCAGCAGCTTTAATAACATTGGTGGGAACACTGAAGCTTTCTTT

J: TRBJ2-2
D: TRBD1
size: NA
V: TRBV7-3
CDR3: CASSTLDRGFAGELFF
DNA: TGTGCCAGCAGCACCCTCGACAGGGGTTTTGCCGGGGAGCTGTTTTTT

J: TRBJ2-7
D: TRBD2
size: NA
V: TRBV6-5
CDR3: CASSYQISGSYEQYF
DNA: TGTGCCAGCAGTTACCAGATTAGCGGGAGCTACGAGCAGTACTTC

J: TRBJ1-2
D: NA
size: NA
V: TRBV5-1
CDR3: CASSLGMSEYGYTF
DNA: TGCGCCAGCAGCTTGGGAATGTCAGAATATGGCTACACCTTC

J: TRBJ1-6
D: TRBD1
size: NA
V: TRBV9
CDR3: CASSVVAGGSPLHF
DNA: TGTGCCAGCAGCGTAGTGGCAGGGGGTTCACCCCTCCACTTT

J: TRBJ1-5
D: NA
size: NA
V: TRBV28
CDR3: CASSLSTPQQPQHF
DNA: TGTGCCAGCAGTTTATCAACCCCCCAGCAGCCCCAGCATTTT

J: TRBJ1-2
D: TRBD1
size: NA
V: TRBV5-4
CDR3: CASSWATGTGALNYYTF
DNA: TGTGCCAGCAGCTGGGCCACCGGGACAGGGGCCCTCAACTACTACACCTTC

J: TRBJ2-3
D: TRBD2
size: NA
V: TRBV4-1
CDR3: CASSLTTSGGSDTQYF
DNA: TGCGCCAGCAGCCTTACGACTAGCGGGGGGTCAGATACGCAGTATTTT

J: TRBJ1-5
D: TRBD1
size: NA
V: TRBV6-5
CDR3: CASSRTGGAQPQHF
DNA: TGTGCCAGCAGTAGGACAGGGGGGGCTCAGCCCCAGCATTTT

J: TRBJ1-2
D: NA
size: NA
V: TRBV28
CDR3: CASSKAGYGYTF
DNA: TGTGCCAGCAGTAAAGCAGGGTATGGCTACACCTTC

J: TRBJ2-3
D: NA
size: NA
V: TRBV7-3
CDR3: CASSLTGKGDTQYF
DNA: TGTGCCAGCAGCTTAACCGGGAAAGGGGATACGCAGTATTTT

J: TRBJ1-1
D: NA
size: NA
V: TRBV6-5
CDR3: CASRGQMNTEAFF
DNA: TGTGCCAGCAGGGGACAAATGAACACTGAAGCTTTCTTT

J: TRBJ2-3
D: NA
size: NA
V: TRBV6-5
CDR3: CASSYSMKHTDTQYF
DNA: TGTGCCAGCAGTTATTCGATGAAGCACACAGATACGCAGTATTTT

J: TRBJ2-2
D: NA
size: NA
V: TRBV6-2/TRBV6-3
CDR3: CASSWGQNTGELFF
DNA: TGTGCCAGCAGTTGGGGACAGAACACCGGGGAGCTGTTTTTT

J: TRBJ2-3
D: NA
size: NA
V: TRBV5-4
CDR3: CASSRLVGVEADTQYF
DNA: TGTGCCAGCAGCCGCCTTGTAGGAGTTGAGGCAGATACGCAGTATTTT

J: TRBJ1-1
D: NA
size: NA
V: TRBV6-1
CDR3: CASSEWLQGPLNTEAFF
DNA: TGTGCCAGCAGTGAATGGCTACAGGGACCTCTGAACACTGAAGCTTTCTTT

J: TRBJ2-7
D: NA
size: NA
V: TRBV11-3
CDR3: CASSLAAGNEQYF
DNA: TGTGCCAGCAGCTTAGCGGCAGGGAACGAGCAGTACTTC

J: TRBJ2-1
D: NA
size: NA
V: TRBV7-3
CDR3: CASSLFGLTGVPKFF
DNA: TGTGCCAGCAGCTTGTTCGGGCTGACAGGTGTACCGAAGTTCTTC

J: TRBJ2-5
D: NA
size: NA
V: TRBV5-3
CDR3: CARSLVFRVGETQYF
DNA: TGTGCCAGAAGCCTTGTTTTCAGGGTAGGAGAGACCCAGTACTTC

J: TRBJ1-5
D: TRBD1
size: NA
V: TRBV19
CDR3: CASSPLSGTGQPQHF
DNA: TGTGCCAGTAGCCCATTATCCGGGACAGGTCAGCCCCAGCATTTT

J: TRBJ1-3
D: NA
size: NA
V: TRBV2
CDR3: CASNTGSGNTIYF
DNA: TGTGCCAGCAATACAGGGAGTGGAAACACCATATATTTT

J: TRBJ1-1
D: TRBD1
size: NA
V: TRBV9
CDR3: CASSAGGRDTEAFF
DNA: TGTGCCAGCAGCGCAGGGGGTCGGGACACTGAAGCTTTCTTT

J: TRBJ1-6
D: NA
size: once
V: TRBV27
CDR3: CASRSAGRSPLHF
DNA: TGTGCCAGCAGATCGGCAGGGCGCTCACCCCTCCACTTT

J: TRBJ1-6
D: TRBD1
size: NA
V: TRBV7-2
CDR3: CASSLGPGQGSPLHF
DNA: TGTGCCAGCAGCTTAGGGCCGGGACAGGGATCACCCCTCCACTTT

J: TRBJ2-5
D: NA
size: NA
V: TRBV30
CDR3: CAWSSGTQVTQYF
DNA: TGTGCCTGGAGTTCAGGAACCCAAGTGACCCAGTACTTC